The clone carrying this TCR beta chain was observed a single time. What it binds is not known. These data originate in a study of T-cell memory formation after mild COVID-19. Study-wide context: The two donors had largely donor-specific TCR clusters.

In germline, CDR1 is SGHRS, CDR2 YFSETQ. The germline V and J ends were trimmed by 6 bases and 10 bases, with 20 bases remaining between them. The CDR3 spans 14 residues. The study, taken as a whole, reports: Pre-infection memory contained some responding clones, which suggested that cross-reactive memory had joined.

TCR alpha and TCR beta cDNA libraries carrying sample barcodes and UMIs were produced by 5'RACE using constant-segment primers. TCRdb redid the calling of the 5' RACE reads with MiXCR, one entry per CDR3 protein. There are roughly 380,000 distinct CDR3 sequences in the sample; 25% to 30% occur only once, and 13% lies in the top ten. This sequence joins TRBV5-1 and TRBJ2-1; D uncertain. This receptor was taken from an adult woman who had mild COVID-19 (a few samples of this study predate the infection). Cell type and time point are not known. The sequencing sample was made of PBMCs or a T cell subset sorted from them (not recorded which). CDR3 sequence reads: CASTGFRSITEQFF. The CDR3 nucleotides are TGCGCCAGCACTGGATTCAGGTCAATCACCGAGCAGTTCTTC.